This TCR beta chain was captured in a study of regulatory T cells in long-lasting Graves disease (dated by TCRdb to the early 2020s). The study in broad terms: Antithyroid drugs had been taken for less than 3 months by newly diagnosed Graves' disease patients. The study was registered as a clinical trial and conducted in China. Peripheral blood TCR sequencing and RNA sequencing compared persistent Graves' disease patients with newly diagnosed Graves' disease patients. A total of some 33 samples were covered by TCR sequencing, comprising around 13 persistent and some 20 newly diagnosed Graves' disease patients.

Reading the label with the study, this specimen's time point is: newly diagnosed GD, antithyroid drugs for less than 3 months. For both TCR sequencing and RNA sequencing, RNA was extracted from PBMCs in TRIzol. The diagnosis of Graves' disease was made according to American Thyroid Association guidelines. The patients came from an endocrinology department in Xi'an, China. Each patient gave roughly 10 milliliters of peripheral blood, collected in an EDTA anticoagulant tube. Ficoll Paque Plus density gradient separation was used to isolate PBMCs, and no additional T cell sorting was done. An Agilent 2100 Bioanalyzer and agarose gel were used to check RNA quality, while a NanoDrop 2000 measured RNA concentration. Preparation of the library involved multiplex PCR. The sample was run on an Illumina HiSeq 4000. TCR beta libraries were built with iRepertoire HTBI primers and Arm-PCR amplification of CDR3 regions. PCR products were gel purified before sequencing. Per the original workflow: Gene usage analysis of CDR3 amino acid clonotypes used the 50 to 70 TRBV and 14 to 15 TRBJ segments found across samples. COPE and FqMerger were used to merge filtered high-quality paired reads into contigs. BLAST was used to align contigs to IMGT TRBV, TRBD and TRBJ reference genes, with CDR3 defined following IMGT. Clonotypes above 0.1% frequency were classified as highly expanded clones. Shannon entropy served as the measure of repertoire diversity, while the Gini coefficient captured V-J evenness. A clonotype was considered public if more than one individual shared it. TCRdb trimmed the raw reads at Q25, called clones with MiXCR and kept productive beta chains. Rows are combined by CDR3 protein, so each entry shows the most common genes and DNA. TCRdb, not the authors, supplied the V and J calls. Here the sample has about 440,000 distinct CDR3 sequences; about 17% occur a single time. The ten biggest clones cover about 25% of the sample.

Here is what the overall study found, with its caveats: Sequencing and analysis were restricted to the TCR beta chain. Compared with newly diagnosed patients, patients with persistent Graves' disease had lower TCR Shannon entropy and fewer highly expanded clones, which suggests clonal expansion. TRBV28, TRBJ1-2 and TRBJ2-5 were preferentially used in persistent disease, while TRBV20-1 and TRBJ2-1 were favored in newly diagnosed disease. A larger number of public clonotypes was shared among persistent patients (approximately 3,000) than among newly diagnosed patients (more than 850). The authors noted that the small sample size was a limitation that may lower accuracy. Peripheral blood alone was examined, since thyroid tissue, which constituted the primary lesion, could not be accessed.

The germline V gene (reference sequence) yields SEHNR for CDR1 and FQNEAQ for CDR2. Germline trimming amounts to 4 bases on V and 1 base on J, with 8 as the count of junction bases outside the gene matches. Measured from the cysteine to the phenylalanine, the CDR3 is 16 residues long. Just the 48-base CDR3 DNA is kept, in frame starting at base 1. This clonotype has a count of ten or more. Its antigen remains undetermined. No much larger clone is present one base from it, and per-base qualities are unavailable. This sample also appeared in a second study, on T cells in Graves' hyperthyroidism and ophthalmopathy. The second study also describes: Stable Graves' hyperthyroidism was defined as the absence of progression to ophthalmopathy over 18 months of follow-up. The hyperthyroidism patients were between 18 and 65 years old and newly diagnosed, with a disease duration of less than 2 months. The study excluded patients with uncontrolled infections, other autoimmune diseases, pregnancy or lactation. Diagnoses were based on clinical symptoms, serum thyroxine and TRAb, thyroid ultrasound and orbital computed tomography. The TCR CDR3 was subjected to a first round of RT-PCR using the HTBI primer set and the Qiagen OneStep RT-PCR kit. Most expanded thyroid clonotypes (frequency above 0.001) were also detected in blood, a finding suggesting that blood repertoires may reflect thyroid immune responses. A 13 V-J signature model separated ophthalmopathy from stable hyperthyroidism, with 87.88% sensitivity and just under 84% specificity in cross-validation and 80%/75% in testing. In validation, progression to ophthalmopathy was predicted by the model with roughly 69% sensitivity and 72% to 80% specificity, a median of about 6 months before onset. A discovery cohort of about a hundred patients, roughly 45 with Graves' ophthalmopathy and under 60 with stable Graves' hyperthyroidism, was used to find distinguishing TCR V-J signatures. An independent validation cohort of under 20 hyperthyroidism patients and 15 or so patients who later progressed to ophthalmopathy tested prospective prediction of ophthalmopathy. The 90 to 100 discovery patients were randomly split 7:3 into training and test sets. Thyroid tissue and blood T-cell repertoires from about 6 Graves' hyperthyroidism patients were also compared in the study. Once sampling was done, hyperthyroidism patients were given methimazole at a starting dose of 30 mg daily, whereas ophthalmopathy patients were given high-dose intravenous methylprednisolone. Libraries were constructed in a second round of multiplex PCR, after which size selection and purification were performed. The libraries were sequenced on an Illumina HiSeq2000 using paired-end 100 bp reads. SOAPnuke was used to process the raw data, throwing out any read that contained adapters or uncalled bases, had a mean Phred below 15, or lacked an exact constant-primer or identifier match. COPE v1.2.5 was used to merge high-quality paired reads, and clonotypes were defined as unique nucleotide sequences. Clonotypes were aligned to IMGT TRBV, TRBD and TRBJ reference segments using MiTCR v1.1. The analysis included only V-J combinations with a frequency above 0.0001, which together covered 99.2% of the repertoires. The TCS score was defined as the ratio of F50 (clonal expansion) to E x V (chaos), calculated using BLOSUM62-based TCRdist between CDR3 peptides within each V-J. Welch's t-statistics and random forest reduced roughly 530 V-J features to 13, which were used in a naive Bayes classifier (R e1071). Sample size was not statistically predetermined, and blinding of investigators to group allocation was not performed. According to the paper, TCR Vbeta CDR3 sequencing was carried out on around 140 peripheral blood samples, which came from fewer than 50 ophthalmopathy, approximately 72 hyperthyroidism and about 17 progressor patients.

This chain is built from TRBV7-9 and TRBJ2-7; 9 central bases correspond to TRBD1. The sequence came from a woman under 30 with Graves disease. Donor details come from another sample of the same person, matched by shared clones. The sample in question was peripheral blood mononuclear cells (PBMCs), obtained at new diagnosis, from a patient treated with antithyroid drugs. The nucleotide sequence reads as follows: TGTGCCAGCAGCTCAACCGCCGGGACAGGGTCCTACGAGCAGTACTTC. It is translated as CASSSTAGTGSYEQYF.